What follows is one TCR beta chain and its context. A read error may produce the germline difference seen at one junction end. The CDR3 is made up of 13 amino acids. Germline lookup yields CDR1 SGHTA and CDR2 FQGNSA. Together with a sample-barcoded 5' primer, a J-beta primer mix was included in a second PCR lasting 7 to 11 cycles. A single record per CDR3 protein comes from TCRdb applying MiXCR to the 5' RACE reads. Of about 1.5 million distinct CDR3 sequences in the sample, approximately 43% were seen once. The sample belongs to a study of blood T cells in healthy people across ages. Specimen: blood. The source is a young woman in good health. The chain is built from TRBV7-2 and TRBJ1-2; D is ambiguous. The CDR3 region has the DNA TGTGCCGGCAGCTTAGGTCGCAACTATGGCTACACCTTC. As protein: CAGSLGRNYGYTF.